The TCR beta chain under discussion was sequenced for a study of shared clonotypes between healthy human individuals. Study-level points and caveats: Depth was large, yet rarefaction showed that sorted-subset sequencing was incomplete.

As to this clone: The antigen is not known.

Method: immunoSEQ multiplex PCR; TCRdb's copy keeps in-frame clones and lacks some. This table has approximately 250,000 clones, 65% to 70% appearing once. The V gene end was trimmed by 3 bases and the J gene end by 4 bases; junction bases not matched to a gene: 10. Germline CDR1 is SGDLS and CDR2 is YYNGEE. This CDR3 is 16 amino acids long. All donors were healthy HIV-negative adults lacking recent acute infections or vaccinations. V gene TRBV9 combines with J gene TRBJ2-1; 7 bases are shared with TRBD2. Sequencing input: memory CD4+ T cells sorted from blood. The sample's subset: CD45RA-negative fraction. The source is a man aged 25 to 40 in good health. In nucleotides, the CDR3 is TGTGCCAGCAGCGGTGGAGGACTAGAGGGATACAATGAGCAGTTCTTC. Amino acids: CASSGGGLEGYNEQFF. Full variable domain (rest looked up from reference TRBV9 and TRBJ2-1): DSGVTQTPKHLITATGQRVTLRCSPRSGDLSVYWYQQSLDQGLQFLIQYYNGEERAKGNILERFSAQQFPDLHSELNLSSLELGDSALYFCASSGGGLEGYNEQFFGPGTRLTVL.